The clone carrying this T cell receptor beta chain was seen ten or more times. The target antigen is unknown. Libraries of TCR beta came from quantitative 5'-RACE with molecular barcodes. Via MiXCR, TCRdb re-called the 5' RACE reads, giving one row per CDR3 protein. The sample records 150,000 to 200,000 distinct CDR3 sequences, roughly 10% being singletons. The sample originates from a study of CD8 T cells in ankylosing spondylitis. Broader study findings: For ankylosing spondylitis blood, a TCR beta motif of 8 or 9 highly homologous variants appeared characteristic. Clones that were linked to disease were CD8+ and were relatively rare in peripheral blood.

Looked up from germline, CDR1 is SQVTM and CDR2 is ANQGSEA. V lost 6 bases to trimming and J lost 7 bases; unmatched junction nucleotides: 10. The CDR3 extends over 15 amino acids. The source is a male donor with ankylosing spondylitis or in good health (not recorded which). The sample comprised blood, either unsorted or a sorted T cell fraction (not recorded which). This chain joins TRBV29-1 and TRBJ2-1, with TRBD1 matching over 12 bases. This chain's CDR3 is CSVVPGQGARNEQFF. In nucleotides, the CDR3 is TGCAGCGTAGTTCCGGGACAGGGGGCGCGGAATGAGCAGTTCTTC.